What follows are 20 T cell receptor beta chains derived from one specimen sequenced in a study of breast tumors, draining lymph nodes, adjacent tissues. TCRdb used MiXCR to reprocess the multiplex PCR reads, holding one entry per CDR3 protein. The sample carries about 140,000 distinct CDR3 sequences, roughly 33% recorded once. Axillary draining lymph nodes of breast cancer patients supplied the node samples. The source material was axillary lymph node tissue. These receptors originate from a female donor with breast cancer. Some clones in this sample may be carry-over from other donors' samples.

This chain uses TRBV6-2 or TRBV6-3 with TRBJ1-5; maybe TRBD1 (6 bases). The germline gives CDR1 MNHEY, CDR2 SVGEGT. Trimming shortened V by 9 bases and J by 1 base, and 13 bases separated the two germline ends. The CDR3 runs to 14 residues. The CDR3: CASYQGLSNQPQHF. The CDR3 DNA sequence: TGTGCCAGTTACCAGGGGTTGAGCAATCAGCCCCAGCATTTT.

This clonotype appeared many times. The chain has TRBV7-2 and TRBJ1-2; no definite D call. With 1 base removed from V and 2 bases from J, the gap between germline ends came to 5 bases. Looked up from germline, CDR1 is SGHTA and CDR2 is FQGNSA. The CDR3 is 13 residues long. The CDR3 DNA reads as TGTGCCAGCAGCTTAGGTTTGAACTATGGCTACACCTTC. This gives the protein CASSLGLNYGYTF.

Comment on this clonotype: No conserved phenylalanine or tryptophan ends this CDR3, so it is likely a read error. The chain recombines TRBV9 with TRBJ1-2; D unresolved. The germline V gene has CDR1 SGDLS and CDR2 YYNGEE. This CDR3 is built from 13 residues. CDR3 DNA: TGTGCCGGCAGCGCCAGTCAGGCTATCGGCTACACCTCC. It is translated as CAGSASQAIGYTS.

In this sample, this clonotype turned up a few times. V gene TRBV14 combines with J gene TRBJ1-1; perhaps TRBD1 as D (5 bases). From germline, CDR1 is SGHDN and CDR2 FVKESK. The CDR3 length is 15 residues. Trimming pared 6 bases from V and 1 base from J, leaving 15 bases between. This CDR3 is CASSIRGFPNTEAFF. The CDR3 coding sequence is TGTGCCAGCAGTATAAGGGGTTTCCCGAACACTGAAGCTTTCTTT. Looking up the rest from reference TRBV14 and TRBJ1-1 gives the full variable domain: EAGVTQFPSHSVIEKGQTVTLRCDPISGHDNLYWYRRVMGKEIKFLLHFVKESKQDESGMPNNRFLAERTGGTYSTLKVQPAELEDSGVYFCASSIRGFPNTEAFFGQGTRLTVV.

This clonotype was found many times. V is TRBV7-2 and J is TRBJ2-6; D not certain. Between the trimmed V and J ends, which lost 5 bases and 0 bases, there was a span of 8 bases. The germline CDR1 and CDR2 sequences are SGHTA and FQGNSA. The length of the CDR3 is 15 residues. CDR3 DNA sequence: TGTGCCAGCAGCCCGACGATCTCTGGGGCCAACGTCCTGACTTTC. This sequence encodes CASSPTISGANVLTF.

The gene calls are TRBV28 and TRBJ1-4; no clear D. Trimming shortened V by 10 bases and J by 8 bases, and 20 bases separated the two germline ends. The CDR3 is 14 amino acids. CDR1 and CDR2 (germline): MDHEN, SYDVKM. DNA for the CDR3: TGTGCCACTTCTCGCCAGGTGCCCGCCGAAAAACTGTTTTTT. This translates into CATSRQVPAEKLFF. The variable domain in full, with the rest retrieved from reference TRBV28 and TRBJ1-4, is DVKVTQSSRYLVKRTGEKVFLECVQDMDHENMFWYRQDPGLGLRLIYFSYDVKMKEKGDIPEGYSVSREKKERFSLILESASTNQTSMYLCATSRQVPAEKLFFGSGTQLSVL.

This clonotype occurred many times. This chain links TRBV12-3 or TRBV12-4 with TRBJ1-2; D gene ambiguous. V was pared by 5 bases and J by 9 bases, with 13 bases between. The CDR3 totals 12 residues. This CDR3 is CASSQNEYRYTF. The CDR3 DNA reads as TGTGCCAGCAGTCAGAACGAATATCGCTACACCTTC.

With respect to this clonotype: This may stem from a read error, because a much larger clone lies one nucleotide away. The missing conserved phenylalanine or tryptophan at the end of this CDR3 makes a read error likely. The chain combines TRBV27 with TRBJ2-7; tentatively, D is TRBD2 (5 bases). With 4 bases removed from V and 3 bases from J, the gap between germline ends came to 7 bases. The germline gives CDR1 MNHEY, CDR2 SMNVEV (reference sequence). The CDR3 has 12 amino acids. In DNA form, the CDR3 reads TGTGCCAGCAGTTCCCGGGACTACGAGCAGTACCTC. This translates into CASSSRDYEQYL.

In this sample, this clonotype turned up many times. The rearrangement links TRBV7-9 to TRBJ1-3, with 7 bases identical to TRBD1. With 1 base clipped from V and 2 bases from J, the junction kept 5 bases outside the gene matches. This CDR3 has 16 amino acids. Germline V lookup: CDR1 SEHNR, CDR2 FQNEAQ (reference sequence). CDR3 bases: TGTGCCAGCAGCTTAGATTTAGGGGGCACTGGAAACACCATATATTTT. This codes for CASSLDLGGTGNTIYF.

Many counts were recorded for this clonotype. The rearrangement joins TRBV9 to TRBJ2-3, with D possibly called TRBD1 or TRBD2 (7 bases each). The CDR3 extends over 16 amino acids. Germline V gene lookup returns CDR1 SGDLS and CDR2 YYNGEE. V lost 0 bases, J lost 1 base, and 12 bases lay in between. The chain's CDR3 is CASSVVGGTGTDTQYF. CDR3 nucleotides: TGTGCCAGCAGCGTAGTGGGGGGGACAGGCACAGATACGCAGTATTTT.

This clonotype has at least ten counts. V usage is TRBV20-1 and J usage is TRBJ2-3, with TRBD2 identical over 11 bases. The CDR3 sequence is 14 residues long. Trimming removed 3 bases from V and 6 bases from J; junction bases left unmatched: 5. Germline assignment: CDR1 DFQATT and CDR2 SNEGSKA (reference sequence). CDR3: CSARSSGGLDTQYF. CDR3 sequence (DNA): TGCAGTGCTAGGTCTAGCGGGGGGTTGGATACGCAGTATTTT.

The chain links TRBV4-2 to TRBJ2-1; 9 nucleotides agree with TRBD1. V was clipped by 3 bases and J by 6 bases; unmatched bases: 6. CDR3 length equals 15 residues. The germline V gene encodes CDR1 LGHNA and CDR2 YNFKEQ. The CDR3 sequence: CASSHGTGRSNEQFF. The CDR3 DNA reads TGTGCCAGCAGCCACGGGACAGGGAGGAGCAATGAGCAGTTCTTC.

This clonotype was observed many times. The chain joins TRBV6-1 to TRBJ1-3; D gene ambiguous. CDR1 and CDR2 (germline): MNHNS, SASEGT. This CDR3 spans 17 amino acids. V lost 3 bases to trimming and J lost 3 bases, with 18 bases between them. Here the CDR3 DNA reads TGTGCCAGCAGTGAGATTTCTTTTGGTGGCAGTGGAAACACCATATATTTT. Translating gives CASSEISFGGSGNTIYF.

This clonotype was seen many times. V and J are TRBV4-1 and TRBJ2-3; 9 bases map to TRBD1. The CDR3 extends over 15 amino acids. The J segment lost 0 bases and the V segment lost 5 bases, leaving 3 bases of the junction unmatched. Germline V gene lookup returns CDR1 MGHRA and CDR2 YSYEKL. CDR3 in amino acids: CASSEGQGSTDTQYF. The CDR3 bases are TGCGCCAGCAGCGAAGGACAGGGGAGCACAGATACGCAGTATTTT.

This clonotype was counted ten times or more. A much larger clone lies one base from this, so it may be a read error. In DNA, the CDR3 is TGTGCCAGCAGCTCACCCCGGCTAGCTCGGGAGACCCAGCACTTC. Protein product: CASSSPRLARETQHF. V and J are TRBV7-9 and TRBJ2-5; TRBD2 is a possible D gene (6 bases). The CDR3 runs 15 residues. The germline V gene encodes CDR1 SEHNR and CDR2 FQNEAQ (reference sequence).

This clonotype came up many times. The CDR3 DNA sequence: TGTGCCAGCAGTTTAGCGGGACAGGGAGAGCAGCCCCAGCATTTT. Encoded protein: CASSLAGQGEQPQHF. This chain uses TRBV12-3 or TRBV12-4 with TRBJ1-5; 9 bases line up with TRBD1. Trimming cost V 0 bases and J 7 bases; bases outside gene matches: 4. The CDR3 covers 15 residues.

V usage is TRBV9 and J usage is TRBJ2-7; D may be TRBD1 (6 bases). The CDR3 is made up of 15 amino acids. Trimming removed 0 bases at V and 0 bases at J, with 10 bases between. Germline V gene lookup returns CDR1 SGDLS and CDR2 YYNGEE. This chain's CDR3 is CASSVDEGGSYEQYF. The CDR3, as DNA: TGTGCCAGCAGCGTAGACGAAGGGGGCTCCTACGAGCAGTACTTC.

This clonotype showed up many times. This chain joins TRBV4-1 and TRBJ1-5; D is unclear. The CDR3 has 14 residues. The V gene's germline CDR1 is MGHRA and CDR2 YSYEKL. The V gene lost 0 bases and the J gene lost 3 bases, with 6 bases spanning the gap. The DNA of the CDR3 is TGCGCCAGCAGCCAAGAGGCAGTCAATCAGCCCCAGCATTTT. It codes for CASSQEAVNQPQHF.

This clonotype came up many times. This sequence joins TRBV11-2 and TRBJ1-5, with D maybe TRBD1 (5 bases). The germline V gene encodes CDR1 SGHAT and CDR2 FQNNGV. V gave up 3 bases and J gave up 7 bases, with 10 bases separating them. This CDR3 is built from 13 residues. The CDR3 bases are TGTGCCAGCAGCTTCGGGGGGAGGCAGCCCCAGCATTTT. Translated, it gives CASSFGGRQPQHF.

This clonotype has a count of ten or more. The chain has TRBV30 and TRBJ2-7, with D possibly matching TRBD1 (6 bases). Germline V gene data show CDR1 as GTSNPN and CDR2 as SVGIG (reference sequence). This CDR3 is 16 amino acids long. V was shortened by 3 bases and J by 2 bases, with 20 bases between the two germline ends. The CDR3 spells CAWSPPGRGRAYEQYF. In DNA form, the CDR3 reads TGTGCCTGGAGCCCGCCGGGCAGGGGCAGGGCCTACGAGCAGTACTTC.